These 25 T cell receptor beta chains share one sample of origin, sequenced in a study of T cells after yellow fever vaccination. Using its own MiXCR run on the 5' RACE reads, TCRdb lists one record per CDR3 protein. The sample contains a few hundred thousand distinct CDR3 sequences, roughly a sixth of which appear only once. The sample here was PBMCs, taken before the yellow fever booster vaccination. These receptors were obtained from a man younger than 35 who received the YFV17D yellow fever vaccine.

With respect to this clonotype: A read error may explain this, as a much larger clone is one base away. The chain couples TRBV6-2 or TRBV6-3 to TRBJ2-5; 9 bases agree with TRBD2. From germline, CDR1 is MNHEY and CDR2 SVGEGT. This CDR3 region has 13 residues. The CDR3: CACRRGGFETQYF. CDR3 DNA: TGTGCCTGCAGGCGGGGGGGCTTTGAGACCCAGTACTTC.

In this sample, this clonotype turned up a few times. CDR3: CATSGGLGYNEQFF. The CDR3 DNA reads TGTGCCACCTCGGGGGGGCTGGGGTACAATGAGCAGTTCTTC. V gene TRBV2 combines with J gene TRBJ2-1; 8 bases match TRBD2. Unmatched junction bases numbered 9, after V lost 10 bases and J lost 4 bases. CDR1 is SNHLY, CDR2 FYNNEI, per germline. The CDR3 length is 14 residues.

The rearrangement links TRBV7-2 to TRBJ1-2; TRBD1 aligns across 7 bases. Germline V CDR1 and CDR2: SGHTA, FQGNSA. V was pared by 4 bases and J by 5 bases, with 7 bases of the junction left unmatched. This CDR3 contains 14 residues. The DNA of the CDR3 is TGTGCCAGCAGCTCCACCCGGGACAGTTATGGCTACACCTTC. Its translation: CASSSTRDSYGYTF.

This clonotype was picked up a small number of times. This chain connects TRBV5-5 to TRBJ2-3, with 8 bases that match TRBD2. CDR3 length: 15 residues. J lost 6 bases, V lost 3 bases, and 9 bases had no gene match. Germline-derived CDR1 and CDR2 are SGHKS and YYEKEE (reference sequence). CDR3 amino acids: CASSSSGGPGDTQYF. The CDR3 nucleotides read TGTGCCAGCAGCTCGTCGGGGGGGCCGGGGGATACGCAGTATTTT.

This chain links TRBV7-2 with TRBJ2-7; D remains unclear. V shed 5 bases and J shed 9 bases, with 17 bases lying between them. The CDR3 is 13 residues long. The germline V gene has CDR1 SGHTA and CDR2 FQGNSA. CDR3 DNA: TGTGCCAGCAGCGCGGACCGCCGTCTTGTGCAGTACTTC. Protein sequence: CASSADRRLVQYF.

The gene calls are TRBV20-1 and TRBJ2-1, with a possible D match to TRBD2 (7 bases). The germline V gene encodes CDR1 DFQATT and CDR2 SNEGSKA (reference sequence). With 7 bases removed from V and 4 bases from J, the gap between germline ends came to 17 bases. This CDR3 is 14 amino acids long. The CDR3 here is CSVRSGGPYNEQFF. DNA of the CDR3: TGCAGTGTCCGATCGGGGGGCCCTTACAATGAGCAGTTCTTC.

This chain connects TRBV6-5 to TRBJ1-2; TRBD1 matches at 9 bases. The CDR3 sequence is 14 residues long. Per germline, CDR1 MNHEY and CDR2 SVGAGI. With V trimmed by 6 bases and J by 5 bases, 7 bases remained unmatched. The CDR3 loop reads CASSNPGQGYGYTF. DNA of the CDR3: TGTGCCAGCAGCAATCCGGGACAGGGATATGGCTACACCTTC.

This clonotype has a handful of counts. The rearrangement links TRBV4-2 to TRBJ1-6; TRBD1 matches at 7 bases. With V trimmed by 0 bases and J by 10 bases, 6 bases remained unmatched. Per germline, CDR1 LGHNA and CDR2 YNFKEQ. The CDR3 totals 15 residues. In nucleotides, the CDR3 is TGTGCCAGCAGCCAAGATAAGGGGGCAGGATCACCCCTCCACTTT. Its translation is CASSQDKGAGSPLHF.

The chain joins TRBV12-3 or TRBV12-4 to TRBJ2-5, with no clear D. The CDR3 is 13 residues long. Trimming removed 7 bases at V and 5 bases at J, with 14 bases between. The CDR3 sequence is CASTPPRFETQYF. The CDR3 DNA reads TGTGCCAGCACACCTCCACGGTTCGAGACCCAGTACTTC.

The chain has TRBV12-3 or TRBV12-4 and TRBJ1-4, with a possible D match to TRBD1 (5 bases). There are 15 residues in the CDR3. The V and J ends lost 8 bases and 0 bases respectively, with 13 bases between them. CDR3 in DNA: TGTGCCAGCTGCGTGGGGGGAGCAACTAATGAAAAACTGTTTTTT. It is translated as CASCVGGATNEKLFF.

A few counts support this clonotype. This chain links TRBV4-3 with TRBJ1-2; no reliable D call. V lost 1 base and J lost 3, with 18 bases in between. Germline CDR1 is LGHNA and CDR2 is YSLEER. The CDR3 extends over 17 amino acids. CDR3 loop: CASSQVGRQLSDYGYTF. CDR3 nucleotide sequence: TGCGCCAGCAGCCAAGTTGGTAGGCAGCTGAGTGACTATGGCTACACCTTC.

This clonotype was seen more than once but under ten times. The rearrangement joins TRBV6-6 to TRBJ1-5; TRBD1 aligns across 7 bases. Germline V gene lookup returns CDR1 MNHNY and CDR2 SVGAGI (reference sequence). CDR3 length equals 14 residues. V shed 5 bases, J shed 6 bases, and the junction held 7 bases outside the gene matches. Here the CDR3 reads CASSPWTGGQPQHF. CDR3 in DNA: TGTGCCAGCAGTCCCTGGACAGGAGGTCAGCCCCAGCATTTT.

As DNA, the CDR3 is TGTGCCAGCAGCTTAGACAGGGGATGGAACACTGAAGCTTTCTTT. Protein product: CASSLDRGWNTEAFF. This chain uses TRBV11-2 with TRBJ1-1; possible D gene TRBD1, 6 bases. This CDR3 spans 15 amino acids. The germline CDR1 and CDR2 sequences are SGHAT and FQNNGV. V lost 0 bases to trimming and J lost 1 base, with 9 bases between them.

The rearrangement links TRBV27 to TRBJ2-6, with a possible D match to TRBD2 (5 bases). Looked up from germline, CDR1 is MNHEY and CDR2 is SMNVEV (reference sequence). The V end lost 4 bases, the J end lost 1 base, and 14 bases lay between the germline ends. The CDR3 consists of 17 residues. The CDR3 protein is CASSSVAISSGANVLTF. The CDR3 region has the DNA TGTGCCAGCAGTTCGGTAGCGATATCTTCTGGGGCCAACGTCCTGACTTTC. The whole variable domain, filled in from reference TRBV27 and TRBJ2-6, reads EAQVTQNPRYLITVTGKKLTVTCSQNMNHEYMSWYRQDPGLGLRQIYYSMNVEVTDKGDVPEGYKVSRKEKRNFPLILESPSPNQTSLYFCASSSVAISSGANVLTFGAGSRLTVL.

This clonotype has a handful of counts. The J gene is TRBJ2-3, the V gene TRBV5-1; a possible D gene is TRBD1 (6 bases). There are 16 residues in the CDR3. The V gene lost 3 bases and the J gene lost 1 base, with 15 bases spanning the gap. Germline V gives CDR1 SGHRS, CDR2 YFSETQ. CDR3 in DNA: TGCGCCAGCAGCTGGGGACACGAGATGGGCACAGATACGCAGTATTTT. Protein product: CASSWGHEMGTDTQYF.

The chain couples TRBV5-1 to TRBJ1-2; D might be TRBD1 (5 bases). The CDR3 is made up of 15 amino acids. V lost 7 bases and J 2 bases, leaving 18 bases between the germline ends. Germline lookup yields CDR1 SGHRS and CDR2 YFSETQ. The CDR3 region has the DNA TGCGCCAGCTCGCTCGGGGGAGGATTAAACTATGGCTACACCTTC. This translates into CASSLGGGLNYGYTF.

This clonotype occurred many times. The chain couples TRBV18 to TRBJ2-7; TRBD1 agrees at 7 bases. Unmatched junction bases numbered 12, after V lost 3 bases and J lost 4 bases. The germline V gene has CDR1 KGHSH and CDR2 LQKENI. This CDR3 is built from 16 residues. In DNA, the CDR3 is TGTGCCAGCTCACCCGCCGGAACAGGGGCCTTGTACGAGCAGTACGTC. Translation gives CASSPAGTGALYEQYV.

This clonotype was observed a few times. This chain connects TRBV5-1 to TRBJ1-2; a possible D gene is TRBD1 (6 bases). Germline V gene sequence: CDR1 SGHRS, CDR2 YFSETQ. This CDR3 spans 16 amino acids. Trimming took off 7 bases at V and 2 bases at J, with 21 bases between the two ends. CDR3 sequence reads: CASQAGATSKNYGYTF. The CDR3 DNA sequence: TGCGCCAGCCAGGCGGGGGCGACGTCAAAGAACTATGGCTACACCTTC. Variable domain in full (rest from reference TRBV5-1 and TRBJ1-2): KAGVTQTPRYLIKTRGQQVTLSCSPISGHRSVSWYQQTPGQGLQFLFEYFSETQRNKGNFPGRFSGRQFSNSRSEMNVSTLELGDSALYLCASQAGATSKNYGYTFGSGTRLTVV.

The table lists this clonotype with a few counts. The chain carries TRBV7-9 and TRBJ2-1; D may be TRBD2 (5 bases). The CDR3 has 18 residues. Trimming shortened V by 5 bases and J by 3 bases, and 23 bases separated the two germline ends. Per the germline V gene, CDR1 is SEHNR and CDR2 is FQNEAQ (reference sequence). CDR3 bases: TGTGCCAGCAGCCTCGTCGGGGTAGCCTTACCTAGCTACAATGAGCAGTTCTTC. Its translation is CASSLVGVALPSYNEQFF. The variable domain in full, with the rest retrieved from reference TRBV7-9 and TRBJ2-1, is DTGVSQNPRHKITKRGQNVTFRCDPISEHNRLYWYRQTLGQGPEFLTYFQNEAQLEKSRLLSDRFSAERPKGSFSTLEIQRTEQGDSAMYLCASSLVGVALPSYNEQFFGPGTRLTVL.

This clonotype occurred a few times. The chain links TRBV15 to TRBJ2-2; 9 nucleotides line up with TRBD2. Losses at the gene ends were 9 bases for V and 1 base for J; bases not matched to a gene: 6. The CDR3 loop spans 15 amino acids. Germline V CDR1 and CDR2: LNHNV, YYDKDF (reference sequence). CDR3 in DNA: TGTGCCACTCAAAGGACTAGCGAGAACACCGGGGAGCTGTTTTTT. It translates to CATQRTSENTGELFF.

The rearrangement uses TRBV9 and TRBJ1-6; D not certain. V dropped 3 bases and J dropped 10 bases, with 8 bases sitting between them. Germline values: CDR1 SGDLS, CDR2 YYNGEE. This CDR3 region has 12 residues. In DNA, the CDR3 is TGTGCCAGCAGCGCGGGCGGGTCACCCCTCCACTTT. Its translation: CASSAGGSPLHF.

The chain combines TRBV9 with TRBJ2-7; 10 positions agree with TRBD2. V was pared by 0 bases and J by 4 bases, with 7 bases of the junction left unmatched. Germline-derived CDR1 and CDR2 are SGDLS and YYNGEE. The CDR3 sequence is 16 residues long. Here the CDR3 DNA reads TGTGCCAGCAGCGTAGGAAGCGGGGGGGGAAGATACGAGCAGTACTTC. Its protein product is CASSVGSGGGRYEQYF.

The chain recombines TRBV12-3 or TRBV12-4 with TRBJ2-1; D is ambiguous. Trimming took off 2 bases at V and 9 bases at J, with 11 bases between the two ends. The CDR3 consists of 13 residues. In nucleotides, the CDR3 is TGTGCCAGCAGTTTACTGATCCGGGTTGAGCAGTTCTTC. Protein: CASSLLIRVEQFF.

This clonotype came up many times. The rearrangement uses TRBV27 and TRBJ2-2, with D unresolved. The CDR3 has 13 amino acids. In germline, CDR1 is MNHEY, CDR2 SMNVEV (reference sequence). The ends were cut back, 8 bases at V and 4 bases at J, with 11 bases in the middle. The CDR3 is CASGLLSTGELFF. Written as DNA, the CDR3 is TGTGCCAGCGGGCTTCTCTCCACCGGGGAGCTGTTTTTT.

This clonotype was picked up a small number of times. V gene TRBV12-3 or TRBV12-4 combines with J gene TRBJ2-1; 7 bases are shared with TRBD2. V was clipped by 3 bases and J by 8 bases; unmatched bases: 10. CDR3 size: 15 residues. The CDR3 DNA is TGTGCCAGCAGTTTGTGGACTAGGGGCGGGGATGAGCAGTTCTTC. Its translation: CASSLWTRGGDEQFF.